Each of the 14 T cell receptor beta chains below was sequenced from the same sample in a study of T cell responses to AZD1222 COVID-19 vaccine. Produced via immunoSEQ multiplex PCR; TCRdb's table is partial and in-frame only. The profile covers around 88,000 clones, with 70% to 90% appearing a single time and roughly 7.7% taken by the ten largest. Specimen: peripheral blood, collected on day 0 of AZD1222 vaccination. The receptors were gathered from an adult in good health.

This clone showed up just a few times. Written as DNA, the CDR3 is TGTGCCAGCAGTTTAGACAGGCGTCCTGGCTACACCTTC. It translates to CASSLDRRPGYTF. The gene calls are TRBV12-3 or TRBV12-4 and TRBJ1-2; maybe TRBD1 (5 bases). V was trimmed by 1 base and J by 7 bases, leaving 10 bases between them. CDR3 size: 13 residues.

The chain employs TRBV11-2 and TRBJ1-1, with D hard to call. The length of the CDR3 is 14 residues. Trimming pared 5 bases from V and 1 base from J, leaving 11 bases between. The V gene's germline CDR1 is SGHAT and CDR2 FQNNGV. CDR3 nucleotides: TGTGCCAGCAGCCCCCGTGAGGGGAACACTGAAGCTTTCTTT. The encoded protein is CASSPREGNTEAFF.

The chain carries TRBV28 and TRBJ1-5; possible D gene TRBD1, 5 bases. Trimming took off 0 bases at V and 4 bases at J, with 7 bases between the two ends. CDR3 size: 14 residues. Germline CDR1 and CDR2: MDHEN and SYDVKM. The CDR3 region is CASSLWAGNQPQHF. The DNA of the CDR3 is TGTGCCAGCAGTTTATGGGCAGGGAATCAGCCCCAGCATTTT.

The rearrangement links TRBV6-2 or TRBV6-3 to TRBJ2-7; the match to TRBD1 covers 7 bases. V lost 5 bases to trimming and J lost 3 bases; unmatched junction nucleotides: 13. Per the germline V gene, CDR1 is MNHEY and CDR2 is SVGEGT. This CDR3 contains 16 residues. CDR3 loop: CASSGYGAGGDYEQYF. In nucleotides, the CDR3 is TGTGCCAGCAGTGGGTACGGGGCAGGGGGAGACTACGAGCAGTACTTC.

V and J are TRBV9 and TRBJ2-2, with no clear D. This CDR3 contains 14 residues. Trimming stripped 0 bases from V and 1 base from J, with 4 bases between. Germline loops: CDR1 SGDLS, CDR2 YYNGEE. The CDR3 DNA reads TGTGCCAGCAGCGTAGTGCAGAACACCGGGGAGCTGTTTTTT. Its protein product is CASSVVQNTGELFF.

V is TRBV13 and J is TRBJ1-6; 9 nucleotides line up with TRBD1. The CDR3 loop spans 16 amino acids. Germline V gene data show CDR1 as PRHDT and CDR2 as FYEKMQ (reference sequence). V trimming: 5 bases; J trimming: 11 bases; junction bases outside the gene matches: 13. CDR3 DNA: TGTGCCAGCAGCCCAAGGGACAGGGCGAAAAGTGCACCCCTCCACTTT. Translated, it gives CASSPRDRAKSAPLHF.

In this sample, this clone turned up once. The rearrangement joins TRBV6-2 or TRBV6-3 to TRBJ2-2; D uncertain. Trimming shortened V by 2 bases and J by 3 bases, and 10 bases separated the two germline ends. CDR1 is MNHEY and CDR2 is SVGEGT in the germline V gene. The CDR3 length is 15 residues. In DNA form, the CDR3 reads TGTGCCAGCAGTTACGGACGGCTAGACACCGGGGAGCTGTTTTTT. Protein sequence: CASSYGRLDTGELFF.

The chain couples TRBV19 to TRBJ1-6; TRBD1 aligns across 7 bases. The CDR3 spans 15 residues. V gave up 7 bases and J gave up 9 bases; unmatched junction bases: 12. CDR1 LNHDA and CDR2 SQIVND come from the germline V gene (reference sequence). The DNA for the CDR3 is TGTGCCAGTACCCAGACCGGGACAGAAAGTTCACCCCTCCACTTT. Protein product: CASTQTGTESSPLHF.

The J gene is TRBJ1-6, the V gene TRBV19; D may be TRBD1 (5 bases). This CDR3 region has 16 residues. The V end was cut by 3 bases, the J end by 5 bases, with 14 bases between. The germline gives CDR1 LNHDA, CDR2 SQIVND (reference sequence). The CDR3 nucleotides read TGTGCCAGTAGTATCGGCGGGGCAGGAGATAATTCACCCCTCCACTTT. Protein product: CASSIGGAGDNSPLHF.

The V call is TRBV11-2, the J call TRBJ2-1; 9 nucleotides align to TRBD2. The CDR3 length is 16 residues. CDR1 is SGHAT, CDR2 FQNNGV, per germline. Trimming removed 7 bases from V and 2 bases from J; junction bases left unmatched: 9. The chain's CDR3 is CASTLRLAATYNEQFF. CDR3 DNA sequence: TGTGCCAGCACCCTCAGACTAGCGGCGACCTACAATGAGCAGTTCTTC.

V and J are TRBV5-1 and TRBJ2-5; 8 bases fit TRBD2. From germline, CDR1 is SGHRS and CDR2 YFSETQ. After removal of 0 bases from V and 5 bases from J, the junction contained 9 bases not matched to a gene. The CDR3 runs 16 residues. This CDR3 is CASSLATGGPGETQYF. The CDR3 bases are TGCGCCAGCAGCTTGGCTACGGGGGGGCCAGGGGAGACCCAGTACTTC.

The V gene is TRBV15, the J gene TRBJ1-4; 9 nucleotides match TRBD1. V lost 3 bases and J lost 7; bases outside the gene matches: 9. The length of the CDR3 is 16 residues. Per the germline V gene, CDR1 is LNHNV and CDR2 is YYDKDF (reference sequence). CDR3 coding DNA: TGTGCCACCAGCAGGAACAGGGGGCGCCTTAGTGAAAAACTGTTTTTT. Its protein is CATSRNRGRLSEKLFF.

V and J are TRBV28 and TRBJ1-3; tentatively, D is TRBD1 (5 bases). The V gene lost 3 bases and the J gene lost 0 bases, with 12 bases spanning the gap. The germline V gene has CDR1 MDHEN and CDR2 SYDVKM. CDR3 length equals 16 residues. In DNA form, the CDR3 reads TGTGCCAGCAGTTTGGGACTTACAAGCTCTGGAAACACCATATATTTT. Translated: CASSLGLTSSGNTIYF.

The chain recombines TRBV4-1 with TRBJ2-2; 12 nucleotides line up with TRBD1. The CDR3 is 17 residues long. The junction had 4 bases not matched to a gene; V was cut back by 3 bases and J by 2 bases. The germline V gene encodes CDR1 MGHRA and CDR2 YSYEKL. For the CDR3, the DNA is TGCGCCAGCAGCCACGGGACAGGGGGCCTAAACACCGGGGAGCTGTTTTTT. Its translation: CASSHGTGGLNTGELFF.